The 30 T cell receptor beta chains below come from one sample, sequenced in a study of vaccination and CD4 T cells after COVID-19. Their target antigens are unknown. Sequenced with the Oncomine TCR Beta short-read assay was DNA taken from cultured CD4+ T cells. One entry per CDR3 protein, called by TCRdb with MiXCR from the PCR reads. The sample records roughly 14,000 distinct CDR3 sequences, roughly 50% being singletons. Treatment indicated: roughly ten-day PBMC culture with coronavirus spike peptide pools or control peptides (ViraFEST assay). Input material: CD4+ T cells from blood, cultured in vitro. These receptors originate from a human donor who had recovered from COVID-19.

The chain employs TRBV15 and TRBJ2-7; 11 nucleotides match TRBD1. The junction had 6 bases not matched to a gene; V was cut back by 5 bases and J by 3 bases. This CDR3 region has 15 residues. Germline V gene lookup returns CDR1 LNHNV and CDR2 YYDKDF (reference sequence). DNA of the CDR3: TGTGCCACCAGCCGGAGGACAGGGGGCTACTACGAGCAGTACTTC. Amino acids: CATSRRTGGYYEQYF. The complete variable domain, with remaining parts taken from reference TRBV15 and TRBJ2-7, reads DAMVIQNPRYQVTQFGKPVTLSCSQTLNHNVMYWYQQKSSQAPKLLFHYYDKDFNNEADTPDNFQSRRPNTSFCFLDIRSPGLGDTAMYLCATSRRTGGYYEQYFGPGTRLTVT.

This sequence joins TRBV10-3 and TRBJ2-7, with 7 positions matching TRBD1. V lost 7 bases to trimming and J lost 1 base; unmatched junction nucleotides: 10. The CDR3 consists of 15 residues. CDR1 and CDR2 from the germline V gene are ENHRY and SYGVKD. CDR3 region: CAINSGTVASYEQYF. CDR3 in DNA: TGTGCCATCAACTCGGGGACAGTCGCGTCCTACGAGCAGTACTTC.

The chain links TRBV7-8 to TRBJ1-5; 8 nucleotides agree with TRBD1. The CDR3 loop spans 17 amino acids. With 5 bases clipped from V and 2 bases from J, the junction kept 11 bases outside the gene matches. Germline assignment: CDR1 SGHVS and CDR2 FQNEAQ. CDR3 sequence reads: CASSGLGRGRGNQPQHF. CDR3 DNA: TGTGCCAGCAGCGGGTTAGGCAGGGGGCGCGGCAATCAGCCCCAGCATTTT.

This clonotype occurred a few times. Written as DNA, the CDR3 is TGTGCCAGCAGCTTAGGGGGAAGTCAGCCCCAGCATTTT. Amino acid sequence: CASSLGGSQPQHF. The chain is built from TRBV7-8 and TRBJ1-5; D gene uncertain. Germline V lookup: CDR1 SGHVS, CDR2 FQNEAQ. V lost 1 base to trimming and J lost 6 bases, with 7 bases between them. CDR3 length: 13 residues.

This clonotype occurred once. The chain couples TRBV2 to TRBJ2-5; D possibly uses TRBD1 or TRBD2 (5 bases each). Germline V lookup: CDR1 SNHLY, CDR2 FYNNEI. Trimming removed 4 bases from V and 5 bases from J, with 8 bases in between. The CDR3 consists of 12 residues. CDR3 bases: TGTGCCAGCAGTGGAGAGGGGGAGACCCAGTACTTC. This encodes CASSGEGETQYF.

This chain links TRBV12-3 or TRBV12-4 with TRBJ2-6; 7 bases are a match to TRBD1. The length of the CDR3 is 14 residues. Trimming took 4 bases from V and 9 from J; bases not matched to a gene: 6. CDR3 loop: CASSSNRGRNVLTF. CDR3 DNA sequence: TGTGCCAGCAGTTCTAACAGGGGCCGCAACGTCCTGACTTTC.

CDR3 loop: CASSQEWGTEAFF. Written as DNA, the CDR3 is TGTGCCAGCAGCCAAGAATGGGGCACTGAAGCTTTCTTT. The chain has TRBV14 and TRBJ1-1; D unclear. CDR1 SGHDN and CDR2 FVKESK come from the germline V gene. This CDR3 comprises 13 residues. The germline V and J ends were trimmed by 0 bases and 4 bases, with 6 bases remaining between them.

This chain links TRBV7-8 with TRBJ2-1; TRBD2 matches at 13 bases. After removal of 2 bases from V and 12 bases from J, the junction contained 7 bases not matched to a gene. CDR1 and CDR2 (germline): SGHVS, FQNEAQ. This CDR3 has 15 residues. This CDR3 is CASSLLGLAGFSQFF. The CDR3 DNA is TGTGCCAGCAGCTTATTGGGACTAGCGGGGTTCTCGCAGTTCTTC. Together with reference TRBV7-8 and TRBJ2-1, the CDR3 gives the full variable domain: GAGVSQSPRYKVAKRGQDVALRCDPISGHVSLFWYQQALGQGPEFLTYFQNEAQLDKSGLPSDRFFAERPEGSVSTLKIQRTQQEDSAVYLCASSLLGLAGFSQFFGPGTRLTVL.

The chain recombines TRBV6-4 with TRBJ2-3; 8 bases are a match to TRBD2. CDR3 length: 14 residues. The germline V gene encodes CDR1 MRHNA and CDR2 SNTAGT. The J segment lost 1 base and the V segment lost 3 bases, leaving 0 bases of the junction unmatched. The CDR3 protein is CASSEAGGTDTQYF. In nucleotides, the CDR3 is TGTGCCAGCAGTGAAGCGGGAGGCACAGATACGCAGTATTTT.

The chain has TRBV20-1 and TRBJ1-4; D ambiguous. The CDR3 runs to 10 residues. Trimming left V 6 bases short and J 5 bases short, with 4 bases between. CDR1 DFQATT and CDR2 SNEGSKA come from the germline V gene (reference sequence). The CDR3 region has the DNA TGCAGTGCCGAAAATGAAAAACTGTTTTTT. Amino acid sequence: CSAENEKLFF.

J is TRBJ2-7 and V is TRBV30; 9 bases are a match to TRBD2. V lost 0 bases and J lost 5; bases outside the gene matches: 11. The CDR3 is made up of 16 amino acids. Germline V gene data show CDR1 as GTSNPN and CDR2 as SVGIG (reference sequence). CDR3 nucleotides: TGTGCCTGGAGTGTACTAACGGCGGGAGGGCCCAACGAGCAGTACTTC. This translates into CAWSVLTAGGPNEQYF.

This clonotype has only a few counts. This chain connects TRBV7-8 to TRBJ2-7, with 9 bases identical to TRBD2. The germline V gene has CDR1 SGHVS and CDR2 FQNEAQ. This CDR3 contains 15 residues. With V trimmed by 6 bases and J by 4 bases, 10 bases remained unmatched. Here the CDR3 reads CASSFSSGKMYEQYF. CDR3 bases: TGTGCCAGCAGTTTCTCTAGCGGGAAGATGTACGAGCAGTACTTC.

The chain is built from TRBV7-2 and TRBJ2-7; possibly TRBD2 for D (6 bases). V lost 2 bases and J 5 bases, leaving 10 bases between the germline ends. The CDR3 length is 13 residues. CDR1 is SGHTA, CDR2 FQGNSA, per germline. The CDR3 sequence is CASSLSGGDEQYF. The DNA for the CDR3 is TGTGCCAGCAGCTTATCAGGAGGGGACGAGCAGTACTTC.

This clonotype has just a few counts. The gene calls are TRBV24-1 and TRBJ2-2, with 12 bases lining up with TRBD2. V shed 9 bases and J 9 bases; nucleotides not matched to a gene: 10. The length of the CDR3 is 15 residues. CDR1 is KGHDR, CDR2 SFDVKD, per germline. CDR3 bases: TGTGCCACCCAGCTAGCGGGAGGGCCTGATAGGGAGCTGTTTTTT. Protein sequence: CATQLAGGPDRELFF.

This clonotype appeared a few times. The V call is TRBV20-1, the J call TRBJ2-7; the D is unclear. With 2 bases removed from V and 0 bases from J, the gap between germline ends came to 2 bases. The CDR3 totals 11 residues. Looked up from germline, CDR1 is DFQATT and CDR2 is SNEGSKA (reference sequence). CDR3 DNA: TGCAGTGCTAGAAACTCCTACGAGCAGTACTTC. Translated, it gives CSARNSYEQYF.

In this sample, this clonotype is medium-sized. The chain joins TRBV7-2 to TRBJ2-1; weak D call: TRBD2 (5 bases). Per germline, CDR1 SGHTA and CDR2 FQGNSA. Trimming removed 6 bases at V and 7 bases at J, with 10 bases between. This CDR3 has 12 amino acids. In DNA form, the CDR3 reads TGTGCCAGCAGAGGCAGCGGAAATGAGCAGTTCTTC. Its protein is CASRGSGNEQFF.

The chain carries TRBV20-1 and TRBJ1-1; 7 bases match TRBD1. Germline trimming cut 3 bases from V and 0 bases from J; bases unmatched to any gene: 4. In germline, CDR1 is DFQATT, CDR2 SNEGSKA (reference sequence). The CDR3 has 14 amino acids. CDR3 DNA: TGCAGTGCTAGCAGGGGGACCATGAACACTGAAGCTTTCTTT. Protein sequence: CSASRGTMNTEAFF.

This clonotype was recorded only once. This chain connects TRBV9 to TRBJ2-3, with TRBD2 identical over 7 bases. This CDR3 spans 18 amino acids. In germline, CDR1 is SGDLS, CDR2 YYNGEE. V shed 3 bases and J 1 base; nucleotides not matched to a gene: 14. The CDR3 protein is CASSAPRGGTTRTDTQYF. Here the CDR3 DNA reads TGTGCCAGCAGCGCCCCCCGAGGTGGGACTACACGCACAGATACGCAGTATTTT. Together with reference TRBV9 and TRBJ2-3, the CDR3 gives the full variable domain: DSGVTQTPKHLITATGQRVTLRCSPRSGDLSVYWYQQSLDQGLQFLIQYYNGEERAKGNILERFSAQQFPDLHSELNLSSLELGDSALYFCASSAPRGGTTRTDTQYFGPGTRLTVL.

The chain has TRBV7-9 and TRBJ1-2; no clear D gene. CDR1 is SEHNR, CDR2 FQNEAQ, per germline (reference sequence). Trimming removed 2 bases at V and 8 bases at J, with 12 bases between. The CDR3 consists of 13 residues. The CDR3: CASSLMTSWGYTF. The DNA for the CDR3 is TGTGCCAGCAGCTTAATGACCAGTTGGGGCTACACCTTC.

In this sample, this clonotype turned up a few times. This chain joins TRBV20-1 and TRBJ1-2; the D is unclear. The CDR3 has 12 amino acids. V lost 0 bases and J 3 bases, leaving 5 bases between the germline ends. Germline V gene lookup returns CDR1 DFQATT and CDR2 SNEGSKA (reference sequence). The CDR3 region is CSARDQDYGYTF. In DNA, the CDR3 is TGCAGTGCTAGAGATCAGGACTATGGCTACACCTTC.

This clonotype appeared a few times. The CDR3 region is CSASGGADEFTGELFF. In nucleotides, the CDR3 is TGCAGTGCTAGTGGAGGGGCGGATGAGTTCACCGGGGAGCTGTTTTTT. V usage is TRBV20-1 and J usage is TRBJ2-2, with D perhaps matching TRBD2 (6 bases). V lost 3 bases and J lost 4, with 18 bases in between. The length of the CDR3 is 16 residues. The germline V gene has CDR1 DFQATT and CDR2 SNEGSKA (reference sequence).

This clonotype was seen just once. The chain couples TRBV5-1 to TRBJ2-7, with 9 nucleotides matching TRBD1. The length of the CDR3 is 14 residues. Germline CDR1 is SGHRS and CDR2 is YFSETQ. Unmatched junction bases numbered 4, after V lost 4 bases and J lost 2 bases. The CDR3 DNA sequence: TGCGCCAGCAGCCAGAACAGGGGGCCCTACGAGCAGTACTTC. It translates to CASSQNRGPYEQYF.

The V gene is TRBV28, the J gene TRBJ1-4; D ambiguous. V was cut by 6 bases and J by 6 bases, with 5 bases left in between. CDR3 size: 11 residues. CDR1 MDHEN and CDR2 SYDVKM come from the germline V gene. DNA for the CDR3: TGTGCCAGCAGCCCCCATGAAAAACTGTTTTTT. It yields the protein CASSPHEKLFF. Using reference TRBV28 and TRBJ1-4 for the parts outside the CDR3, the full variable domain is DVKVTQSSRYLVKRTGEKVFLECVQDMDHENMFWYRQDPGLGLRLIYFSYDVKMKEKGDIPEGYSVSREKKERFSLILESASTNQTSMYLCASSPHEKLFFGSGTQLSVL.

The chain couples TRBV6-5 to TRBJ2-2, with a tentative D call TRBD2 (6 bases). This CDR3 comprises 17 residues. CDR1 and CDR2 (germline): MNHEY, SVGAGI. Trimming took 2 bases from V and 3 from J, leaving 16 bases between them. CDR3 DNA: TGTGCCAGCAGTTACCGGACTACGATGACTGACACCGGGGAGCTGTTTTTT. This codes for CASSYRTTMTDTGELFF.

V gene TRBV6-2 or TRBV6-3 combines with J gene TRBJ2-1; 9 bases line up with TRBD1. J was trimmed by 2 bases and V by 6 bases; bases with no gene match: 2. The germline gives CDR1 MNHEY, CDR2 SVGEGT. This CDR3 has 14 amino acids. The CDR3 loop is CASRDRGTYNEQFF. The CDR3 coding sequence is TGTGCCAGCAGGGACAGGGGCACCTACAATGAGCAGTTCTTC.

This rearrangement joins TRBV24-1 to TRBJ2-5; TRBD1 matches 7 bases. The J segment lost 2 bases and the V segment lost 2 bases, leaving 4 bases of the junction unmatched. This CDR3 is 15 amino acids long. Germline V gene lookup returns CDR1 KGHDR and CDR2 SFDVKD. CDR3 loop: CATSDSGRGQETQYF. The CDR3 region has the DNA TGTGCCACCAGTGATTCAGGCAGGGGGCAAGAGACCCAGTACTTC.

V usage is TRBV15 and J usage is TRBJ2-5, with a tentative D call TRBD1 (7 bases). The CDR3 is 18 amino acids. Germline V lookup: CDR1 LNHNV, CDR2 YYDKDF (reference sequence). Trimming took 5 bases from V and 2 from J, leaving 24 bases between them. The CDR3 loop is CATSLENALTGTQETQYF. CDR3 nucleotide sequence: TGTGCCACCAGCTTAGAGAACGCCCTGACAGGGACTCAAGAGACCCAGTACTTC.

The sample holds one count of this clonotype. V usage is TRBV7-9 and J usage is TRBJ1-1; TRBD1 is a possible D gene (5 bases). V gave up 5 bases and J gave up 3 bases, with 10 bases separating them. The CDR3 runs to 13 residues. CDR1 is SEHNR, CDR2 FQNEAQ, per germline (reference sequence). CDR3 in DNA: TGTGCCAGCAGCCCTCCGGGGGACACTGAAGCTTTCTTT. Its translation is CASSPPGDTEAFF.

Only a few counts were recorded for this clonotype. The chain employs TRBV2 and TRBJ2-5; 10 bases are a match to TRBD1. This CDR3 contains 14 residues. In germline, CDR1 is SNHLY, CDR2 FYNNEI. After removal of 6 bases from V and 4 bases from J, the junction contained 5 bases not matched to a gene. CDR3 residues: CASRRTGGGETQYF. CDR3 coding DNA: TGTGCCAGCAGGAGGACAGGGGGTGGAGAGACCCAGTACTTC.

Comment on this clonotype: One end of the junction does not line up with germline, which may come from a read error. The chain uses TRBV7-8 and TRBJ2-1, with TRBD2 matching over 8 bases. CDR3 length equals 13 residues. Germline V gene lookup returns CDR1 SGHVS and CDR2 FQNEAQ. CDR3 protein: CASLEGGRWQIYF. CDR3 sequence (DNA): TGTGCCAGCCTCGAAGGCGGGAGGTGGCAAATCTACTTC.